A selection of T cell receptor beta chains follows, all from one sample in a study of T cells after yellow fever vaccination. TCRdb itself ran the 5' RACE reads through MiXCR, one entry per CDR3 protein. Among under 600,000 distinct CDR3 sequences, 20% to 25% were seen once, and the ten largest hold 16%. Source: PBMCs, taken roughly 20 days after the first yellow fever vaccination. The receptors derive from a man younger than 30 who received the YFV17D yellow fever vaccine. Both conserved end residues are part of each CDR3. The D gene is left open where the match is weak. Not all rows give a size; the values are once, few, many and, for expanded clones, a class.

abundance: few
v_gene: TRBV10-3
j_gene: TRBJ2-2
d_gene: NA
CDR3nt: TGTGCCATCCCTGGCGGGACCGGGGAGCTGTTTTTT
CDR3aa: CAIPGGTGELFF

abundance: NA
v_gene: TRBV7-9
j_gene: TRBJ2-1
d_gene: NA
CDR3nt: TGTGCCAGCATCATCCCCCGGCCAGGGGGGCGCGACAATGAGCAGTTCTTC
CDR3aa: CASIIPRPGGRDNEQFF

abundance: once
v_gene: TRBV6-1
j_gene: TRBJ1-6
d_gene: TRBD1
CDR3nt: TGTGCCAGCACCGGGACAGGCAGCTCCTATAATTCACCCCTCCACTTT
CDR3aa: CASTGTGSSYNSPLHF

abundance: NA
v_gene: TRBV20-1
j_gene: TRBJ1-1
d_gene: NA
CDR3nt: TGCAGTGCTAGTATTCCCCGTGGGGCTGATGAAGCTTTCTTT
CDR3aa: CSASIPRGADEAFF

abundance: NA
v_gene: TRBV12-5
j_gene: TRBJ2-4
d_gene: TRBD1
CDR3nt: TGTGCTAGTGGTTCTGGGACAGAGCTAGCCAAAAAAATTCAGTACTTC
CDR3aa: CASGSGTELAKKIQYF

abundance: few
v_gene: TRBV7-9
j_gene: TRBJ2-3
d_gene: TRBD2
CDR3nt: TGTGCCAGCAGCCGGGGGGAGAGAACAGATACGCAGTATTTT
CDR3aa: CASSRGERTDTQYF

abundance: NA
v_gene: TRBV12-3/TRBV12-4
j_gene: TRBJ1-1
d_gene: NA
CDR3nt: TGTGCCAGCAGTTTGGGGTTCCGTGGTGAAGCTTTCTTT
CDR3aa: CASSLGFRGEAFF

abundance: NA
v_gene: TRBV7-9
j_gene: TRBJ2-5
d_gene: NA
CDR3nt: TGTGCCAGCAGCTTTGTCACAGGCCGACAAGAGACCCAGTACTTC
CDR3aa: CASSFVTGRQETQYF

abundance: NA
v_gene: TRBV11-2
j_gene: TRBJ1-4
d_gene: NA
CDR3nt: TGTGCCAGCAGCCGGGGGGGAGCTAATGAAAAACTGTTTTTT
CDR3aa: CASSRGGANEKLFF

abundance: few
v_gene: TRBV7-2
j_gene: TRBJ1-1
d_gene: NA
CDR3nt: TGTGCCAGCAGCTTAGGTATACCTGAAGCTTTCTTT
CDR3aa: CASSLGIPEAFF

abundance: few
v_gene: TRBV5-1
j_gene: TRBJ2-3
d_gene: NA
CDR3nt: TGCGCCAGCAGCTCTCGGGCAGGAACAGATACGCAGTATTTT
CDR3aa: CASSSRAGTDTQYF

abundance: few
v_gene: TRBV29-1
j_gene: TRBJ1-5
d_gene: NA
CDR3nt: TGCAGCGTCGCAGGGACTGGTTCCACTCAGCCCCAGCATTTT
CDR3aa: CSVAGTGSTQPQHF

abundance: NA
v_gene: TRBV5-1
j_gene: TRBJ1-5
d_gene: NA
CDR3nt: TGCGCCAGCAGCTTGGGTATCGGGGGGTACAATCAGCCCCAGCATTTT
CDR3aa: CASSLGIGGYNQPQHF

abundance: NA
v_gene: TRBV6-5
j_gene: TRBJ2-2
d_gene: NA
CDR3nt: TGTGCCAGCAGTTACTCGATTATCCCACAGGGTGACACCGGGGAGCTGTTTTTT
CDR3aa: CASSYSIIPQGDTGELFF

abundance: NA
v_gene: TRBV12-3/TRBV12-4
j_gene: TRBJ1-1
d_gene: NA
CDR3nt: TGTGCCAGCAGTTTCTGGACAGCGAACACTGAAGCTTTCTTT
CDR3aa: CASSFWTANTEAFF

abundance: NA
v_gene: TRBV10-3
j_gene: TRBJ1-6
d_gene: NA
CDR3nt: TGTGCCATCCAAGAGGGCAATTCACCCCTCCACTTT
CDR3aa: CAIQEGNSPLHF

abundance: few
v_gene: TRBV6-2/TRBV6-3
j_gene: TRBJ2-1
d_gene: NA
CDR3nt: TGTGCCAGCAGTTACTCGAGGAAGGGGAATGAGCAGTTCTTC
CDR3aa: CASSYSRKGNEQFF

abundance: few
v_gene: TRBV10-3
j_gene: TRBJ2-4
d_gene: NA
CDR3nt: TGTGCCATCAGGGGCGGGATTCAGTACTTC
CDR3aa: CAIRGGIQYF

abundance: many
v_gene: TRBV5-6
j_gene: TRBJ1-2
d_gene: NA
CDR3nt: TGTGCCAGCAGCTTTGCCCCTAAGGGCGGCTACACCTTC
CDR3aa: CASSFAPKGGYTF

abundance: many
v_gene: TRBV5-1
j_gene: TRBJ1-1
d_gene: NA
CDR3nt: TGCGCCAGCAGCTTGGAGGGCATGAACACTGAAGCTTTCTTT
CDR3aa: CASSLEGMNTEAFF

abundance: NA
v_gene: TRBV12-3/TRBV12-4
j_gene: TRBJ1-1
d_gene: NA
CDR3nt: TGTGCCAGCAGCGGCGGTAACGAAGCTTTCTTT
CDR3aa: CASSGGNEAFF

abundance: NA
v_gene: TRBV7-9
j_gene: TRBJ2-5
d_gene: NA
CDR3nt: TGTGCCAGCAGCTTTCGAGGGGACCCGGGAGAGACCCAGTACTTC
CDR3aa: CASSFRGDPGETQYF

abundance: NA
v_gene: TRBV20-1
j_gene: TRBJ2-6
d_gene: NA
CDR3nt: TGCAGTGCTAGAGATGGGCGGGGTAGCTCTGGGGCCAACGTCCTGACTTTC
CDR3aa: CSARDGRGSSGANVLTF

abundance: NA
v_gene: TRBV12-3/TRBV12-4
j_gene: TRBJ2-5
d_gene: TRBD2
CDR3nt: TGTGCCAGCAGGGTCTCAGCGGGGGGAGAGACCCAGTACTTC
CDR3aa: CASRVSAGGETQYF

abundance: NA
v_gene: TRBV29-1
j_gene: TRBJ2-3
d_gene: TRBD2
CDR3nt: TGCAGCGTTGAACTCATGGATCTTTCCCGGGGGGTGACGACAGATACGCAGTATTTT
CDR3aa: CSVELMDLSRGVTTDTQYF

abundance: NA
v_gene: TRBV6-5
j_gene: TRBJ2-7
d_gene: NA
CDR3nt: TGTGCCAGCAGTTACTTGGGCCCCACCTACGAGCAGTACTTC
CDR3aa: CASSYLGPTYEQYF

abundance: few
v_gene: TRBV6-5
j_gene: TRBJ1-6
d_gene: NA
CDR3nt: TGTGCCAGCAGTTACTCGCGAGGGATTGGTTCACCCCTCCACTTT
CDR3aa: CASSYSRGIGSPLHF

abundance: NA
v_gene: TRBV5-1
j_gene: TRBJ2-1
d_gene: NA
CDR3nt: TGCGCCAGCAGCCCAACCGGGACAAATTTCAATGAGCAGTTCTTC
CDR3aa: CASSPTGTNFNEQFF

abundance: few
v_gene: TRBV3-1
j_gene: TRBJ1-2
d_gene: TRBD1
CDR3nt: TGTGCCAGCAGCCAGACAGGGGAGACAGGCTACACCTTC
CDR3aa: CASSQTGETGYTF

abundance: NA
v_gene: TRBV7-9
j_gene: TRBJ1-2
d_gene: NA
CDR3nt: TGTGCCAGCAGCTTCACAGACACTAACTATGGCTACACCTTC
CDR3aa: CASSFTDTNYGYTF

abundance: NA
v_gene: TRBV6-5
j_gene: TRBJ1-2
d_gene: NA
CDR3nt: TGTGCCAGCAGTTACTCGATAGGGTTCTATGGCTACACCTTC
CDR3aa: CASSYSIGFYGYTF

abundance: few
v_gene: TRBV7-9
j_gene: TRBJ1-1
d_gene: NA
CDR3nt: TGTGCCAGCAGCTCCGTGAGGGTTTCTGAAGCTTTCTTT
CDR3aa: CASSSVRVSEAFF

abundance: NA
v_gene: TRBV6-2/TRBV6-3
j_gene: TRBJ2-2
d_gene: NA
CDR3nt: TGTGCCAGCAGTTACCTCGACATCGTCGGCACCGGGGAGCTGTTTTTT
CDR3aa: CASSYLDIVGTGELFF

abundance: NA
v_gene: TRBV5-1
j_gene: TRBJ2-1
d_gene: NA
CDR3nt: TGCGCCAGCAGCTTTGGCGGGAACTACAATGAGCAGTTCTTC
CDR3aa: CASSFGGNYNEQFF

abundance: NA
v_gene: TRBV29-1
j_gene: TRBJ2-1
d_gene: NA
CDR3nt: TGCAGCGTGGGCGGGGTCGATCGCTACAATGAGCAGTTCTTC
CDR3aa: CSVGGVDRYNEQFF

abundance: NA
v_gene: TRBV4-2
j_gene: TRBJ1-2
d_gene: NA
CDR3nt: TGTGCCAGCAGCCAAGAGTTTCTCAACTATGGCTACACCTTC
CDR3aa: CASSQEFLNYGYTF

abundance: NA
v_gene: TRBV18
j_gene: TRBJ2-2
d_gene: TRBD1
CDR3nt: TGTGCCAGCTCTCCCGGACAGGACGGGGAGCTGTTTTTT
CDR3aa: CASSPGQDGELFF

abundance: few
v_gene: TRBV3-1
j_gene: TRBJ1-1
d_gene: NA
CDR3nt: TGTGCCAGCAGCCAATCGGACAAGAACGTTGAAGCTTTCTTT
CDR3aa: CASSQSDKNVEAFF

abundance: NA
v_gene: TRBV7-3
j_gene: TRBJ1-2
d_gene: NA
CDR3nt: TGTGCCAGCAGCTTAGGCAGACTTCGGGGGGCGCGGAACTATGGCTACACCTTC
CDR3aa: CASSLGRLRGARNYGYTF

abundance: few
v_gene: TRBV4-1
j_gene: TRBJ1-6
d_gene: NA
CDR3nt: TGCGCCAGCAGCCTCCCAAAGGAACCCCTCCACTTT
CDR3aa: CASSLPKEPLHF

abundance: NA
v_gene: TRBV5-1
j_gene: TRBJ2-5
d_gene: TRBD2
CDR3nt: TGCGCCAGCAGCATTGGACTAGCGGCGCAAGAGACCCAGTACTTC
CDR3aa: CASSIGLAAQETQYF

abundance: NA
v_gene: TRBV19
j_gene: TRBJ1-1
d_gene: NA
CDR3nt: TGTGCCAGTAGTCTATACAGACGGAACACTGAAGCTTTCTTT
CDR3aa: CASSLYRRNTEAFF

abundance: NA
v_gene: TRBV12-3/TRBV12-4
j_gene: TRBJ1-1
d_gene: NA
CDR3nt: TGTGCCAGCAGCCCCCCGGTTTTTGAAGCTTTCTTT
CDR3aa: CASSPPVFEAFF

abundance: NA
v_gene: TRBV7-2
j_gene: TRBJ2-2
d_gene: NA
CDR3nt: TGTGCCAGCAGCCGGCAAAGCTTAACGAACACCGGGGAGCTGTTTTTT
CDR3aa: CASSRQSLTNTGELFF

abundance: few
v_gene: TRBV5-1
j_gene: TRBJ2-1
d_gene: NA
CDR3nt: TGCGCCACCCCACCGGGACACCAGAACAATGAGCAGTTCTTC
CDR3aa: CATPPGHQNNEQFF

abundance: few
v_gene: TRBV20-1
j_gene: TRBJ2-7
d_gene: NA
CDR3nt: TGCAGTGCTAGAGGGACAGGAGGGGCCTACGAGCAGTACTTC
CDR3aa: CSARGTGGAYEQYF

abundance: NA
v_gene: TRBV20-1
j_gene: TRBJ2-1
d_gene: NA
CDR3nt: TGCAGTGCTACCCAGGGAAGGGATGAGCAGTTCTTC
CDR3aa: CSATQGRDEQFF

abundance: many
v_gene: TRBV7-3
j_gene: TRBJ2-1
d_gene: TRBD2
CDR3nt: TGTGCCAGCAGCCAATGGGGGGGTGAGCAGTTCTTC
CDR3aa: CASSQWGGEQFF